This T cell receptor beta chain was captured in a study of monozygotic twins with cystic fibrosis. Study-wide results and caveats: The repertoire was suggested to be naive-dominated, clonality median approximately 0.0093. Co-twins had the most similar V usage for 13 of 16 pairs, J for 8. Unrelated CF individuals shared fewer identical clonotypes than monozygotic CF twins.

The repertoire was sequenced with immunoSEQ multiplex PCR; TCRdb's copy has only in-frame clones and lacks some. The profile covers 34,000 or so clones, with around 90% appearing a single time and roughly 0.89% taken by the ten largest. As to this clone: Its antigen is currently unknown.

The V gene's germline CDR1 is SGHDT and CDR2 YYEEEE. V dropped 0 bases and J dropped 0 bases, with 10 bases sitting between them. This CDR3 has 16 residues. Sequencing was done on a sample of blood. V is TRBV5-6 and J is TRBJ1-3; tentatively, D is TRBD1 (6 bases). The TCR comes from a girl aged 2-15 years with cystic fibrosis. The CDR3 nucleotides are TGTGCCAGCAGCTTGGGGACAGAAAGCTCTGGAAACACCATATATTTT. This sequence encodes CASSLGTESSGNTIYF.